This TCR beta chain was observed in a study of technical replicates of blood from a handful of donors. TCRdb's table, derived via immunoSEQ multiplex PCR, lists solely in-frame clones and lacks some. The sample lists fewer than 70,000 clones, 86% occurring once. CDR1 and CDR2 from the germline V gene are MGHRA and YSYEKL. There are 14 residues in the CDR3. The V end lost 0 bases, the J end lost 4 bases, and 7 bases lay between the germline ends. The origin of this receptor is a human donor in good health. Some clones in this sample may be carry-over from other donors' samples. This chain uses TRBV4-1 with TRBJ2-1; D not certain. What was sequenced was PBMCs. CDR3 protein: CASSQESVYNEQFF. The CDR3 region has the DNA TGCGCCAGCAGCCAAGAAAGCGTTTACAATGAGCAGTTCTTC.